The 21 T cell receptor beta chains presented below share a single source sample, sequenced in a study of glioma-infiltrating T cells. Using RNA template, CDR3s of TCR alpha and beta were amplified with iRepertoire arm-PCR. TCRdb processed the multiplex PCR reads anew with MiXCR; each CDR3 protein has one entry. This table has around 21,000 distinct CDR3 sequences, 20% to 25% appearing once. The sequenced sample was glioma tissue, nonneoplastic brain tissue, or PBMCs (not recorded which). The receptors were gathered from a human donor with low-grade glioma or glioblastoma, undergoing nonglioma brain surgery, or in good health (not recorded which).

This clonotype was seen ten or more times. V usage is TRBV20-1 and J usage is TRBJ2-1, with 13 positions matching TRBD2. The CDR3 is 15 residues long. The germline CDR1 and CDR2 sequences are DFQATT and SNEGSKA (reference sequence). The junction had 5 bases not matched to a gene; V was cut back by 5 bases and J by 4 bases. The CDR3 DNA sequence: TGCAGTGCTCGACTAGCGGGGGGCCTATACAATGAGCAGTTCTTC. It translates to CSARLAGGLYNEQFF.

In the case of this clonotype: This may be a read error: a much more frequent sequence differs by one nucleotide. The chain uses TRBV6-1 and TRBJ2-3; 9 bases line up with TRBD2. This CDR3 comprises 13 residues. V gave up 6 bases and J gave up 13 bases; unmatched junction bases: 11. The germline V gene has CDR1 MNHNS and CDR2 SASEGT. As DNA, the CDR3 is TGTGCCAGCAGCCTGGGTCCTAGCGGGGCGGAGTATTTT. It yields the protein CASSLGPSGAEYF.

This clonotype was found many times. CDR3 region: CASSLDGQVAVDTQYF. CDR3 nucleotide sequence: TGTGCCAGCAGCTTAGATGGACAGGTCGCGGTAGATACGCAGTATTTT. The chain is built from TRBV7-2 and TRBJ2-3; 7 bases line up with TRBD1. The CDR3 contains 16 residues. V shed 1 base and J 5 bases; nucleotides not matched to a gene: 9. Per germline, CDR1 SGHTA and CDR2 FQGNSA.

This clonotype appeared many times. The CDR3 reads CSAGTESYEQYF. For the CDR3, the DNA is TGCAGTGCTGGTACTGAGTCCTACGAGCAGTACTTC. J is TRBJ2-7 and V is TRBV20-1, with D hard to call. V lost 5 bases and J lost 1, with 9 bases in between. The CDR3 length is 12 residues. Germline CDR1 DFQATT, CDR2 SNEGSKA (reference sequence).

This clonotype appeared a few times. The genes are TRBV11-2 and TRBJ2-5, with 7 positions matching TRBD2. This CDR3 has 13 amino acids. Per germline, CDR1 SGHAT and CDR2 FQNNGV. V trimming: 3 bases; J trimming: 3 bases; junction bases outside the gene matches: 1. The CDR3, as DNA: TGTGCCAGCAGCTTCGCGGGGGAAGAGACCCAGTACTTC. It specifies CASSFAGEETQYF.

In its sample, this clonotype was seen once. Just one base apart from a much larger clone, this may be a read error. J is TRBJ1-2 and V is TRBV20-1, with TRBD1 matching over 8 bases. V dropped 6 bases and J dropped 6; count of bases not matched to a gene: 9. Germline V gene lookup returns CDR1 DFQATT and CDR2 SNEGSKA (reference sequence). The CDR3 runs 13 residues. CDR3 amino acids: CSAPDRAGNGYTF. CDR3 coding DNA: TGCAGTGCCCCGGACAGGGCTGGAAATGGCTACACCTTC.

This clonotype was counted many times. The junction and the germline gene differ at one end; a read error may be behind it. The CDR3 region is CASSLGGRQGTYNEQFF. The CDR3 DNA reads as TGTGCTAGCAGCTTAGGGGGGAGGCAGGGAACCTACAATGAGCAGTTCTTC. V gene TRBV7-7 combines with J gene TRBJ2-1; D is possibly TRBD1 or TRBD2 (6 bases each). The CDR3 length is 17 residues. Germline CDR1 and CDR2: SSHAT and FNYEAQ (reference sequence).

J is TRBJ2-1 and V is TRBV20-1, with D possibly matching TRBD2 (7 bases). Trimming removed 7 bases at V and 5 bases at J, with 15 bases between. Germline lookup yields CDR1 DFQATT and CDR2 SNEGSKA (reference sequence). There are 13 residues in the CDR3. The CDR3 loop is CSVWGGANNEQFF. CDR3 DNA: TGCAGTGTATGGGGGGGGGCGAACAATGAGCAGTTCTTC.

This clonotype has at least ten counts. The chain links TRBV7-6 to TRBJ2-3; possible D gene TRBD2, 6 bases. The CDR3 sequence is 14 residues long. Germline V lookup: CDR1 SGHVS, CDR2 FNYEAQ. V was pared by 3 bases and J by 4 bases, with 11 bases between. CDR3 residues: CASSLGGRADTQYF. As DNA, the CDR3 is TGTGCCAGCAGCTTGGGGGGAAGGGCAGATACGCAGTATTTT. Full variable domain (outside the CDR3, taken from reference TRBV7-6 and TRBJ2-3): GAGVSQSPRYKVTKRGQDVALRCDPISGHVSLYWYRQALGQGPEFLTYFNYEAQQDKSGLPNDRFSAERPEGSISTLTIQRTEQRDSAMYRCASSLGGRADTQYFGPGTRLTVL.

The chain employs TRBV3-1 and TRBJ2-2, with D possibly being TRBD1 (5 bases). V was cut by 1 base and J by 13 bases, with 19 bases left in between. CDR1 is LGHDT and CDR2 is YNNKEL in the germline V gene (reference sequence). CDR3 length: 15 residues. The CDR3 bases are TGTGCCAGCAGCCAAGTCGAAAATCACAGGCACGGGCTGTTTTTT. As protein: CASSQVENHRHGLFF.

This clonotype was found a few times. The rearrangement joins TRBV7-2 to TRBJ2-1; perhaps TRBD2 as D (5 bases). Germline lookup yields CDR1 SGHTA and CDR2 FQGNSA. The germline V and J ends were trimmed by 5 bases and 4 bases, with 12 bases remaining between them. There are 14 residues in the CDR3. CDR3 DNA: TGTGCCAGCAGCCTAATGCCGGGGTACAATGAGCAGTTCTTC. It yields the protein CASSLMPGYNEQFF.

As to this clonotype: The DNA is omitted, as the CDR3 cannot be located on it reliably, and the CDR3 follows TCRdb's listing. The chain combines TRBV20-1 with TRBJ1-2; the listed D gene, TRBD1, was not tested against the DNA. The CDR3 is made up of 23 amino acids, end residues included. CDR1 is DFQATT and CDR2 is SNEGSKA in the germline V gene (reference sequence). The chain's CDR3 is CSARWRDEQYFCASAPDVSGYTF.

This clonotype was detected only a few times. The V gene is TRBV3-1, the J gene TRBJ2-7, with TRBD2 matching 8 bases. Germline V gene sequence: CDR1 LGHDT, CDR2 YNNKEL (reference sequence). This CDR3 spans 14 amino acids. V was pared by 3 bases and J by 2 bases, with 3 bases of the junction left unmatched. Written as DNA, the CDR3 is TGTGCCAGCAGCCACAGCGGGGGTCCCTACGAGCAGTACTTC. Its translation is CASSHSGGPYEQYF.

The table lists this clonotype with a few counts. The rearrangement joins TRBV4-2 to TRBJ2-2, with D unclear. V lost 5 bases, J lost 0 bases, and 4 bases lay in between. The CDR3 length is 13 residues. Germline V gene data show CDR1 as LGHNA and CDR2 as YNFKEQ. The CDR3 sequence is CASSRSNTGELFF. In DNA form, the CDR3 reads TGTGCCAGCAGCAGATCGAACACCGGGGAGCTGTTTTTT.

This clonotype is deemed medium-sized. The rearrangement uses TRBV27 and TRBJ1-2; D is unclear. Per the germline V gene, CDR1 is MNHEY and CDR2 is SMNVEV (reference sequence). V lost 4 bases, J lost 8 bases, and 14 bases lay in between. The CDR3 runs 13 residues. CDR3 nucleotide sequence: TGTGCCAGCAGTTCGGAGGGAAGGAGCGGCTACACCTTC. Translation: CASSSEGRSGYTF.

This clonotype is large (0.1 to 1%) within its sample. The chain couples TRBV28 to TRBJ2-5; 8 nucleotides agree with TRBD2. The germline gives CDR1 MDHEN, CDR2 SYDVKM. The V segment lost 5 bases and the J segment 5 bases; nucleotides outside the gene matches: 4. The CDR3 contains 13 residues. The CDR3 loop reads CASSDGGEETQYF. The CDR3 nucleotides are TGTGCCAGCAGTGACGGGGGGGAGGAGACCCAGTACTTC.

The V gene is TRBV6-2 or TRBV6-3, the J gene TRBJ1-3; no clear D. V lost 5 bases, J lost 0 bases, and 20 bases lay in between. Germline assignment: CDR1 MNHEY and CDR2 SVGEGT. This CDR3 contains 18 residues. CDR3 amino acids: CASSQKEPYALSGNTIYF. CDR3 in DNA: TGTGCCAGCAGTCAGAAGGAACCCTACGCCCTCTCTGGAAACACCATATATTTT.

To note about this clonotype: Its ends do not fully match the called genes, so a read error is possible. The chain couples TRBV7-3 to TRBJ2-1; TRBD2 is a possible D gene (6 bases). The germline V gene encodes CDR1 SGHTA and CDR2 FQGTGA. The CDR3 runs 15 residues. The CDR3 loop is CASILTGGSYNEQFF. The DNA of the CDR3 is TGTGCCAGCATCTTAACCGGGGGATCTTACAATGAGCAGTTCTTC.

Of note for this clonotype: A read error is possible here, since a much larger clone lies one base away. CDR3 protein: CASIAGGPRIADTKYF. The CDR3 nucleotides read TGTGCCAGTATAGCGGGGGGGCCGAGGATTGCAGATACGAAGTATTTT. V is TRBV10-3 and J is TRBJ2-3; 11 bases are a match to TRBD2. CDR1 ENHRY and CDR2 SYGVKD come from the germline V gene. The CDR3 is made up of 16 amino acids.

This clonotype appeared a few times. The rearrangement joins TRBV12-3 or TRBV12-4 to TRBJ1-3, with D hard to call. The CDR3 consists of 13 residues. Trimming took 5 bases from V and 0 from J, leaving 5 bases between them. The CDR3 loop reads CASSLVSGNTIYF. The CDR3 DNA is TGTGCCAGCAGTCTGGTCTCTGGAAACACCATATATTTT.

A few counts support this clonotype. The gene calls are TRBV7-2 and TRBJ2-1; D perhaps matches TRBD2 (5 bases). The CDR3 consists of 17 residues. In germline, CDR1 is SGHTA, CDR2 FQGNSA. The V end was cut by 2 bases, the J end by 8 bases, with 22 bases between. CDR3 residues: CASSLLYLTLAGDEQFF. The CDR3 nucleotides read TGTGCCAGCAGCTTACTTTACCTTACCCTAGCCGGGGATGAGCAGTTCTTC.